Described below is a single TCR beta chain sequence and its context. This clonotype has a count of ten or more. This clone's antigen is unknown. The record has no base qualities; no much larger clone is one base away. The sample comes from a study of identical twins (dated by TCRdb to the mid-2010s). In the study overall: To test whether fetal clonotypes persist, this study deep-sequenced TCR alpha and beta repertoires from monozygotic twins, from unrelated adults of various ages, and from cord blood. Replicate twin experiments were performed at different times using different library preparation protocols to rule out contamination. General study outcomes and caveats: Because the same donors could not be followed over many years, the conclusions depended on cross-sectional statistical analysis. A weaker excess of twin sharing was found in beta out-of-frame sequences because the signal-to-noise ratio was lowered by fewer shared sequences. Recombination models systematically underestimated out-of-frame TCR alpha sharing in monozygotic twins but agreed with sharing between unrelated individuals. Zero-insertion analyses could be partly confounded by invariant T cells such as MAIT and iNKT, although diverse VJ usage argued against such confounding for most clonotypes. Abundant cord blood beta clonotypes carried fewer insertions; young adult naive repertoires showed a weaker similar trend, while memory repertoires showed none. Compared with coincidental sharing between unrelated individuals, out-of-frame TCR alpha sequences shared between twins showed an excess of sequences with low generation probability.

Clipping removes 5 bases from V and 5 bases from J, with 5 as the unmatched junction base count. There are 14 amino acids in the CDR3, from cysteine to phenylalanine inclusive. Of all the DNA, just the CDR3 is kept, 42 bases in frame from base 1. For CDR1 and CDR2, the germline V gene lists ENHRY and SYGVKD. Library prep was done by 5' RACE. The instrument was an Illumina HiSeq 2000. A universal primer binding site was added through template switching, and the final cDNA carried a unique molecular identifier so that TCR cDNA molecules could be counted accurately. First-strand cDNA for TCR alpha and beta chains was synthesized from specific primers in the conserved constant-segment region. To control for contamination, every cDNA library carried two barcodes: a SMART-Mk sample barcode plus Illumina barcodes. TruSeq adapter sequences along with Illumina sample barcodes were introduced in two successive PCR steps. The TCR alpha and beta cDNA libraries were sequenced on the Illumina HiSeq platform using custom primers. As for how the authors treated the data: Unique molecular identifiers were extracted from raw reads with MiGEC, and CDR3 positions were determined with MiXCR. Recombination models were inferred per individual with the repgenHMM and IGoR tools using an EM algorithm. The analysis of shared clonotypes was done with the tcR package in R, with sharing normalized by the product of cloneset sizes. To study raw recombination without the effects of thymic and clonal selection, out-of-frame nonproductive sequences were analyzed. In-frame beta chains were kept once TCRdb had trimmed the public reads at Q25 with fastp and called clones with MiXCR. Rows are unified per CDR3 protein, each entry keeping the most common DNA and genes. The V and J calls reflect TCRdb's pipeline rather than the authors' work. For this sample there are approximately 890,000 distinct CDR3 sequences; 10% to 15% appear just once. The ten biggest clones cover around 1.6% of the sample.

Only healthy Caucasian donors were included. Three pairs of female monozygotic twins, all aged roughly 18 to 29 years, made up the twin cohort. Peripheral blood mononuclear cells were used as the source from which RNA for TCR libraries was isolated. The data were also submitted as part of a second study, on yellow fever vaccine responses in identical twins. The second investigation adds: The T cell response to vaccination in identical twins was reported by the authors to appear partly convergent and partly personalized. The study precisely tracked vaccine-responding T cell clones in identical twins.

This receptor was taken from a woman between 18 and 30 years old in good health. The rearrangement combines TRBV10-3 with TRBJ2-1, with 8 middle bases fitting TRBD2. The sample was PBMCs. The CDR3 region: CAISLTGGHNEQFF. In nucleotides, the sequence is TGTGCCATCAGTCTAACGGGAGGGCACAATGAGCAGTTCTTC.